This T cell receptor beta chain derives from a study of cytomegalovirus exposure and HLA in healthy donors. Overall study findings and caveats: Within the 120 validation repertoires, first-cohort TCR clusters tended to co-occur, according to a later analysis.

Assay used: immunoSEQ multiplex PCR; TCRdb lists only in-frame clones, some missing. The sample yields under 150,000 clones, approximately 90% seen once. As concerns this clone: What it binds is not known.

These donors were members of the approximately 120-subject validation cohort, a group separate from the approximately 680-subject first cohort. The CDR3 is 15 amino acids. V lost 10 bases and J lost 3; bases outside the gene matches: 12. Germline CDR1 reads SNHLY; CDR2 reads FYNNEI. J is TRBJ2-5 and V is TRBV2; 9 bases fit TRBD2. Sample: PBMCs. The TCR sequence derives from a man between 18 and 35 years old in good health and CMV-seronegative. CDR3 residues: CATRQASGAKETQYF. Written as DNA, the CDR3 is TGTGCCACACGTCAGGCTAGCGGGGCCAAAGAGACCCAGTACTTC.